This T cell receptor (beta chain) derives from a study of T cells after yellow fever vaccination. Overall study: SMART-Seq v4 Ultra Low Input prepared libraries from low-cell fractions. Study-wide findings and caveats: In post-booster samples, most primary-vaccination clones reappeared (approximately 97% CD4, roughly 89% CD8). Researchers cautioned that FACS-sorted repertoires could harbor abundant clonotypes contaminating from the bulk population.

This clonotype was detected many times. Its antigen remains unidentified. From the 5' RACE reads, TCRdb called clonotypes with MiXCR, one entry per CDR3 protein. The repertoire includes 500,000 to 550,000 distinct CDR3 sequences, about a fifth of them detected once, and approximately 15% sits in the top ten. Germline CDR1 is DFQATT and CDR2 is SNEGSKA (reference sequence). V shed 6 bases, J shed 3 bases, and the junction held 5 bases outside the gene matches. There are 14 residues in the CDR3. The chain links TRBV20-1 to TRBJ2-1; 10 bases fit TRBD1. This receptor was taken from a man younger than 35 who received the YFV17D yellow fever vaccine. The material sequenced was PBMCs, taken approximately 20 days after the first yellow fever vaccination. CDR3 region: CSANDRGHYNEQFF. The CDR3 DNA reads TGCAGTGCCAATGACAGGGGGCACTACAATGAGCAGTTCTTC.